This T cell receptor (beta chain) was identified in a study of blood T cell repertoires in COVID-19. Study overall: Spain, Italy and the United States supplied samples that represented acute and convalescent COVID-19. The cDNA or gDNA used as material had been derived from T cells, B-cell-depleted T cells, or PBMCs.

The CDR3 is made up of 16 amino acids. CDR1 LNHDA and CDR2 SQIVND come from the germline V gene (reference sequence). The V and J ends lost 3 bases and 0 bases respectively, with 12 bases between them. Original processing methods: Reference gene primer amplification yielded estimated nucleated cell counts. Profiling relied on immunoSEQ multiplex PCR, and the TCRdb table lists in-frame clones only, not all of them. Clone size and V and J calls were adopted from that table, with D and trimming inferred from the DNA. The sample carries tens of thousands of clones, about 84% recorded once. The sequenced material came from peripheral blood. This sequence originates from a man older than 75 with active or convalescent COVID-19. The rearrangement uses TRBV19 and TRBJ1-3; D is uncertain. CDR3 sequence (DNA): TGTGCCAGTAGTATGTGGGAGCCATTCTCTGGAAACACCATATATTTT. Translating gives CASSMWEPFSGNTIYF.